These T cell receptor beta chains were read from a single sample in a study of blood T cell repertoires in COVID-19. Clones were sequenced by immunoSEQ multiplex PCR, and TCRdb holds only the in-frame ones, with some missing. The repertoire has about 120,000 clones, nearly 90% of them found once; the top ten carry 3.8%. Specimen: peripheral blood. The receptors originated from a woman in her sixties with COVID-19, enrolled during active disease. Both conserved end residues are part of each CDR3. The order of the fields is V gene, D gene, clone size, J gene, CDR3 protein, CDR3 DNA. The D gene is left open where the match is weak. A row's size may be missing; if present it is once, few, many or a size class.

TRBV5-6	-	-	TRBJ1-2	CASSLGRDYGYTF	TGTGCCAGCAGCTTGGGACGGGACTATGGCTACACCTTC
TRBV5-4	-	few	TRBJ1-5	CASSFGGDQPQHF	TGTGCCAGCAGCTTTGGGGGCGATCAGCCCCAGCATTTT
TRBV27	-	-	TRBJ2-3	CASSIQGGGTTDTQYF	TGTGCCAGCAGTATCCAGGGTGGGGGCACCACAGATACGCAGTATTTT
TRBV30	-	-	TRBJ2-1	CAWRGRGINEQFF	TGTGCCTGGAGAGGGAGGGGGATTAATGAGCAGTTCTTC
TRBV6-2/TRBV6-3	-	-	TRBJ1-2	CASSYRQTNYGYTF	TGTGCCAGCAGTTACAGACAGACTAACTATGGCTACACCTTC
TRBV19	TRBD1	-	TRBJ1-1	CASSDRGNTEAFF	TGTGCCAGTAGTGACAGGGGGAACACTGAAGCTTTCTTT
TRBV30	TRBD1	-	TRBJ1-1	CASQGGLNTEAFF	TGTGCCAGCCAAGGGGGCCTGAACACTGAAGCTTTCTTT
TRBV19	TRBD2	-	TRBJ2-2	CASSISAGGTPNTGELFF	TGTGCCAGTAGTATATCAGCGGGGGGGACGCCGAACACCGGGGAGCTGTTTTTT
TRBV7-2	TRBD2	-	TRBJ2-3	CASSRASGLDTQYF	TGTGCCAGCAGCCGGGCTAGCGGGTTAGATACGCAGTATTTT
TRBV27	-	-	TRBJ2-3	CASMSGGAGDTQYF	TGTGCCAGCATGAGTGGGGGGGCGGGAGATACGCAGTATTTT
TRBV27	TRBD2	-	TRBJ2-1	CASSGGSPYNEQFF	TGTGCCAGCAGCGGGGGGAGTCCCTACAATGAGCAGTTCTTC
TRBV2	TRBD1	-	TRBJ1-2	CASSKEGQGGYGYTF	TGTGCCAGCAGCAAGGAGGGACAGGGAGGATATGGCTACACCTTC
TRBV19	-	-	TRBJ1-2	CASRIASSGVSYGYTF	TGTGCCAGTAGAATAGCATCGTCGGGAGTCAGCTATGGCTACACCTTC
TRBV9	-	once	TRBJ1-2	CASSVGLGHRDYGYTF	TGTGCCAGCAGCGTAGGGCTGGGGCACCGCGACTATGGCTACACCTTC
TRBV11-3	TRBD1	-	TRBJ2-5	CASSLGTGTGIQETQYF	TGTGCCAGCAGCTTAGGAACCGGGACAGGAATCCAAGAGACCCAGTACTTC
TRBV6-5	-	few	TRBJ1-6	CASRSSGWNSPLHF	TGTGCCAGCAGGTCCTCAGGGTGGAATTCACCCCTCCACTTT
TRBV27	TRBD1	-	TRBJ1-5	CASSGGQGVGNQPQHF	TGTGCCAGCAGTGGGGGTCAGGGGGTAGGTAATCAGCCCCAGCATTTT
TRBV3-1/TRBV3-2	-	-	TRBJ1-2	CASSPRTGVINTF	TGTGCCAGCAGCCCCCGAACCGGGGTAATTAACACCTTC
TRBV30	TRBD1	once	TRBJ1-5	CAWSQGGGQPQHF	TGTGCCTGGAGTCAAGGGGGCGGTCAGCCCCAGCATTTT
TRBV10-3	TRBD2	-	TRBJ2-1	CAIRRTSGGANEQFF	TGTGCCATCAGAAGGACTAGCGGGGGGGCCAATGAGCAGTTCTTC